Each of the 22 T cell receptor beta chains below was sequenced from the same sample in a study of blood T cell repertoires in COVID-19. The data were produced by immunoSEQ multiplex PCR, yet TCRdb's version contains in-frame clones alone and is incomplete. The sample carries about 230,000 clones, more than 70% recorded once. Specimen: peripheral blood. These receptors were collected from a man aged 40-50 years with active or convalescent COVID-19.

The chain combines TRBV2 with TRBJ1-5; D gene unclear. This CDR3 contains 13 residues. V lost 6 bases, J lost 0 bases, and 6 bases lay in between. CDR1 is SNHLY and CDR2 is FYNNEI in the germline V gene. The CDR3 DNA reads TGTGCCAGCAGCGACACTAGCAATCAGCCCCAGCATTTT. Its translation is CASSDTSNQPQHF.

CDR3 loop: CASSLDRQNHNYGYTF. CDR3 in DNA: TGTGCCAGCAGCTTAGATCGACAGAACCATAACTATGGCTACACCTTC. This chain links TRBV7-9 with TRBJ1-2; D perhaps matches TRBD1 (5 bases). V lost 1 base and J lost 1, with 13 bases in between. CDR3 length: 16 amino acids. The germline CDR1 and CDR2 sequences are SEHNR and FQNEAQ (reference sequence).

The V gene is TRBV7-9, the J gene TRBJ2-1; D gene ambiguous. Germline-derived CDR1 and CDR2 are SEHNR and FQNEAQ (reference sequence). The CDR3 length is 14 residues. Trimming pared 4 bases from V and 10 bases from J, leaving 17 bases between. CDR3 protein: CASSSLSPNSEQFF. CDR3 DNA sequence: TGTGCCAGCAGCTCTTTATCCCCGAACTCCGAGCAGTTCTTC.

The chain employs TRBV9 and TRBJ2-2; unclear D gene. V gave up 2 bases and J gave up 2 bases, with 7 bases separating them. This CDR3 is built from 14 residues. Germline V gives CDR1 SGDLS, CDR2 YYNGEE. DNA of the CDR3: TGTGCCAGCAGCGTGGGCACTAACACCGGGGAGCTGTTTTTT. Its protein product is CASSVGTNTGELFF.

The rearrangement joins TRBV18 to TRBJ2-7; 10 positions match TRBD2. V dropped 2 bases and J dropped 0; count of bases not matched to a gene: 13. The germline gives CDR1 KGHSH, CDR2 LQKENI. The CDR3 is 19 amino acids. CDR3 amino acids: CASSPGGGLASPISYEQYF. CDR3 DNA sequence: TGTGCCAGCTCACCAGGCGGGGGACTAGCGAGTCCCATCTCCTACGAGCAGTACTTC.

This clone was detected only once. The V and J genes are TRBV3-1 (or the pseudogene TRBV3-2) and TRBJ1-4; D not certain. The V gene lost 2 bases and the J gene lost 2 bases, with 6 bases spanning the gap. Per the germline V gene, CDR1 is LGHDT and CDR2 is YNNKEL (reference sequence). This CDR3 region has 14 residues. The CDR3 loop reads CASSQRVTNEKLFF. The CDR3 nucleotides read TGTGCCAGCAGCCAACGGGTGACTAATGAAAAACTGTTTTTT.

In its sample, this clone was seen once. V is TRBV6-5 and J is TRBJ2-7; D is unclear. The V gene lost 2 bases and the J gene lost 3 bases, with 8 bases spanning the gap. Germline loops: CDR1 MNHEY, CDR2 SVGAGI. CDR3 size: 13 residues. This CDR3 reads CASSYRYSYEQYF. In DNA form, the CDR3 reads TGTGCCAGCAGTTACCGATACAGCTACGAGCAGTACTTC.

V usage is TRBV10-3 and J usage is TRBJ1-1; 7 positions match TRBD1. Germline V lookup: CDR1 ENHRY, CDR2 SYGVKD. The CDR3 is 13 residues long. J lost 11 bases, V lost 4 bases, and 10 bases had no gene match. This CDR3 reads CAISVDRDRVAFF. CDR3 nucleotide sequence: TGTGCCATCAGTGTCGACAGGGATCGTGTGGCTTTCTTT.

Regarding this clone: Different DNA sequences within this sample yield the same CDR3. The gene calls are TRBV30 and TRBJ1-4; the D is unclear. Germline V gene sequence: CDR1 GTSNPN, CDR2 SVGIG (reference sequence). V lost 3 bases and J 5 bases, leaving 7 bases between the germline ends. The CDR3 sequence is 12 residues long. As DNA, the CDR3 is TGTGCCTGGAGCGGAGGGAATGAAAAACTGTTTTTT. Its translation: CAWSGGNEKLFF.

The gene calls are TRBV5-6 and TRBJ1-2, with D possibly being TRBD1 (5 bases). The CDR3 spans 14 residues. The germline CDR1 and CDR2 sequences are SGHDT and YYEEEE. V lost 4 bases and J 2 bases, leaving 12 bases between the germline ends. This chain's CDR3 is CASSPGGENYGYTF. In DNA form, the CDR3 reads TGTGCCAGCAGCCCGGGAGGGGAGAACTATGGCTACACCTTC.

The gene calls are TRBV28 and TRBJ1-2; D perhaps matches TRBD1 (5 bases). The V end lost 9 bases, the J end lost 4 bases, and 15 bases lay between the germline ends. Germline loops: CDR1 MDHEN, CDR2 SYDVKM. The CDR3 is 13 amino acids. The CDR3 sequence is CASRREGTYGYTF. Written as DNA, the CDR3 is TGTGCCAGTAGAAGGGAGGGGACCTATGGCTACACCTTC.

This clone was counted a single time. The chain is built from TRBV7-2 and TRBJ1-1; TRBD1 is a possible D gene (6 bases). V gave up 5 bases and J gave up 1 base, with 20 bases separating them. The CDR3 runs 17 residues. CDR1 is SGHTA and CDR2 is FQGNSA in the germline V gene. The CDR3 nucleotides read TGTGCCAGCAGCCAAGGGACATCTACCAGGGCGAACACTGAAGCTTTCTTT. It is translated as CASSQGTSTRANTEAFF.

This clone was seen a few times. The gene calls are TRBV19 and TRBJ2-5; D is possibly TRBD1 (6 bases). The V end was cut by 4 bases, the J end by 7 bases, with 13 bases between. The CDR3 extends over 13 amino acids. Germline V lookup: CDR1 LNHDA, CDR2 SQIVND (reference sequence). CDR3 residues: CASSTSRGGTQYF. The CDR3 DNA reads TGTGCCAGTAGTACCTCCAGGGGCGGGACCCAGTACTTC. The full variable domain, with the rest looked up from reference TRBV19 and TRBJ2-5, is DGGITQSPKYLFRKEGQNVTLSCEQNLNHDAMYWYRQDPGQGLRLIYYSQIVNDFQKGDIAEGYSVSREKKESFPLTVTSAQKNPTAFYLCASSTSRGGTQYFGPGTRLLVL.

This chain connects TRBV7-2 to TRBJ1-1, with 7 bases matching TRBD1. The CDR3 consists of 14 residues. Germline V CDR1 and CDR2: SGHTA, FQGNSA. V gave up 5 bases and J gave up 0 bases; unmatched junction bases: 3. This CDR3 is CASSRGQLNTEAFF. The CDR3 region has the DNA TGTGCCAGCAGCCGGGGACAGTTGAACACTGAAGCTTTCTTT.

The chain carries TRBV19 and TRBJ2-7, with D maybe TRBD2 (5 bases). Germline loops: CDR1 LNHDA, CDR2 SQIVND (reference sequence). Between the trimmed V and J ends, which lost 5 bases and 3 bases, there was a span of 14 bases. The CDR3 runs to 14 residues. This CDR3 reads CASSRKEVGYEQYF. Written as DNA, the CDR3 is TGTGCCAGTAGTCGGAAGGAGGTAGGCTACGAGCAGTACTTC.

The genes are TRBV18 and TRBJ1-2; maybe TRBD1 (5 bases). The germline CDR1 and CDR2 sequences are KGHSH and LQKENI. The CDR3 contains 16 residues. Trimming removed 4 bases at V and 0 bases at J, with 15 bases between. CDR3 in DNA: TGTGCCAGCTCACTCAAGGAGGGCAGGGCTAACTATGGCTACACCTTC. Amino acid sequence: CASSLKEGRANYGYTF. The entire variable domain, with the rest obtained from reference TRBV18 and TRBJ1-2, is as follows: NAGVMQNPRHLVRRRGQEARLRCSPMKGHSHVYWYRQLPEEGLKFMVYLQKENIIDESGMPKERFSAEFPKEGPSILRIQQVVRGDSAAYFCASSLKEGRANYGYTFGSGTRLTVV.

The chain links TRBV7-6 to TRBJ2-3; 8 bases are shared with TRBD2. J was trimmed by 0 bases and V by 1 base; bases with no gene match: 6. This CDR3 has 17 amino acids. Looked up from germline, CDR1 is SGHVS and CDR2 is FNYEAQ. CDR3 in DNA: TGTGCCAGCAGCTTAGGCCCAGCTAGCGGGAGCACAGATACGCAGTATTTT. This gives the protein CASSLGPASGSTDTQYF.

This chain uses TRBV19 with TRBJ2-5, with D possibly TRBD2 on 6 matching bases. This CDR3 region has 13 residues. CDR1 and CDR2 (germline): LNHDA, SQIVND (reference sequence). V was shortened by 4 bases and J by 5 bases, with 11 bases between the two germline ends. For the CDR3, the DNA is TGTGCCAGTAGTACTGGGGGGAAGGAGACCCAGTACTTC. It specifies CASSTGGKETQYF.

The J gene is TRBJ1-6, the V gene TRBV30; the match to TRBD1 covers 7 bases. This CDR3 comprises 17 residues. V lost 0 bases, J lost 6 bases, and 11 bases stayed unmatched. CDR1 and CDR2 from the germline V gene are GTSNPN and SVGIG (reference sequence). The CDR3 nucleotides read TGTGCCTGGAGTGTGACGATCCGCGGGACAGCTAATTCACCCCTCCACTTT. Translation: CAWSVTIRGTANSPLHF.

The CDR3 region is CASRPRRDSPLHF. CDR3 nucleotides: TGTGCCAGCAGACCCCGCAGGGATTCACCCCTCCACTTT. The genes are TRBV27 and TRBJ1-6; D perhaps matches TRBD1 (5 bases). The germline V and J ends were trimmed by 6 bases and 8 bases, with 11 bases remaining between them. This CDR3 spans 13 amino acids. The germline gives CDR1 MNHEY, CDR2 SMNVEV (reference sequence).

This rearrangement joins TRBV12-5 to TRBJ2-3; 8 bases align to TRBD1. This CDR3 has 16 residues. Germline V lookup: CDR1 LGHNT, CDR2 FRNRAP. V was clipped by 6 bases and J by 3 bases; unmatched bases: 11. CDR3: CASGPSGQGMTDTQYF. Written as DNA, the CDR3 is TGTGCTAGTGGCCCGTCAGGACAGGGAATGACAGATACGCAGTATTTT.

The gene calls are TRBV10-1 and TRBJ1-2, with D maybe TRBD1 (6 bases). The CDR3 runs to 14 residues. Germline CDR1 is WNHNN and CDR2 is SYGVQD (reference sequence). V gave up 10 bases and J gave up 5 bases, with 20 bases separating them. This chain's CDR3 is CAITGSVTAYGYTF. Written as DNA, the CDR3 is TGCGCCATAACAGGGTCAGTCACTGCTTATGGCTACACCTTC.